Below, one TCR beta chain is given with its context. These data belong to a study of blood T cell repertoires in COVID-19. Study summary: Italy, Spain and the United States were the sources of the convalescent and acute COVID-19 samples. Sources were T cells, B-cell-depleted T cells, or PBMCs; the material itself was cDNA or gDNA.

With 8 bases clipped from V and 0 bases from J, the junction kept 15 bases outside the gene matches. The CDR3 extends over 17 amino acids. Germline V lookup: CDR1 MNHEY, CDR2 SMNVEV (reference sequence). Original handling: Amplification from reference gene primers served as the basis for estimated nucleated cell counts. Sequencing was performed with immunoSEQ multiplex PCR; in TCRdb, only in-frame clones are kept and a portion is missing. The V and J calls and the clone size are those of that table, but D and trimming were determined from the DNA. The top ten clones hold about 0.24% of a sample with just over 650,000 clones, around 90% of them seen once.

The TCR was taken from a woman aged 18-30 years with acute or convalescent COVID-19. This chain joins TRBV27 and TRBJ1-1, with 7 positions matching TRBD1. Sequenced input: peripheral blood. CDR3 coding DNA: TGTGCCAGCCGGTACCTCCAAAACAGGGGTTTGAACACTGAAGCTTTCTTT. Its translation: CASRYLQNRGLNTEAFF.